These T cell receptor beta chains were read from a single sample in a study of Ad26.COV2.S vaccination and SARS-CoV-2 variants. TCRdb's copy holds only in-frame clones and misses some; the assay was immunoSEQ multiplex PCR. The data contain 400,000 to 500,000 clones, 88% of them singletons. Source: peripheral blood, taken in a trial of Ad26.COV2.S vaccine versus placebo. Source of these receptors: a person aged 18-65 years who received the Ad26.COV2.S COVID-19 vaccine or a placebo. Both conserved end residues are part of each CDR3. The D gene is left open where the match is weak. Where a row states a size, it is once, few, many or the class of an expanded clone; other rows omit it.

abundance,d_gene,len,j_gene,v_gene,CDR3nt,CDR3aa
NA,TRBD1,15,TRBJ2-7,TRBV24-1,TGTGCCACCAGTGAGCGCCGGGACAGTTCTCCCGAGCAGTACTTC,CATSERRDSSPEQYF
NA,NA,15,TRBJ2-6,TRBV6-2/TRBV6-3,TGTGCCAGCAGTTACTCCGACTCTGGGGCCAACGTCCTGACTTTC,CASSYSDSGANVLTF
NA,NA,11,TRBJ2-3,TRBV29-1,TGCAGCGCCGGAGGGGTGCGCACGCAGTATTTT,CSAGGVRTQYF
once,TRBD1,20,TRBJ1-3,TRBV5-8,TGTGCCAGCAGCTTGGCGGCCAGGGGGTCCTTTCTCTCCTCTGGAAACACCATATATTTT,CASSLAARGSFLSSGNTIYF
NA,NA,14,TRBJ2-5,TRBV24-1,TGTGCCACCAGTGACCCTAGGGGGTTGGAGACCCAGTACTTC,CATSDPRGLETQYF
NA,NA,17,TRBJ1-5,TRBV28,TGTGCCAGCAGTTTGGGAGGAGCGACCATTAGCAATCAGCCCCAGCATTTT,CASSLGGATISNQPQHF
NA,NA,11,TRBJ1-2,TRBV5-4,TGTGCCAGCAGCCTCAACCGCGGCTACACCTTC,CASSLNRGYTF
NA,NA,14,TRBJ1-2,TRBV7-3,TGTGCCAGCAGCTTGGGCAGGGGACCCTATGGCTACACCTTC,CASSLGRGPYGYTF
once,NA,15,TRBJ2-3,TRBV6-2/TRBV6-3,TGTGCCAGCAGTTCCCAGCGGTGGGGGCGTGATACGCAGTATTTT,CASSSQRWGRDTQYF
NA,TRBD1,19,TRBJ2-2,TRBV10-1,TGCGCCAGCAGTGGGTCCCCAACCGGGACAGGGGATATCACCGGGGAGCTGTTTTTT,CASSGSPTGTGDITGELFF
NA,NA,15,TRBJ1-5,TRBV7-8,TGTGCCAGCAGCTACGGATTCGTTAGCAATCAGCCCCAGCATTTT,CASSYGFVSNQPQHF
NA,TRBD1,15,TRBJ2-2,TRBV30,TGTGCCTGGAGTGCTTATACAGGGGACACCGGGGAGCTGTTTTTT,CAWSAYTGDTGELFF
NA,NA,14,TRBJ2-7,TRBV5-6,TGTGCCAGCAGCTCATTCGTTTCCTCCTACGAGCAGTACTTC,CASSSFVSSYEQYF
NA,TRBD1,13,TRBJ1-2,TRBV3-1/TRBV3-2,TGTGCCAGCAGCCCAAGGGACAGAGGGAGCTACACCTTC,CASSPRDRGSYTF
NA,TRBD1,13,TRBJ1-1,TRBV4-3,TGCGCCAGCAGCCTACTAGGACAGGGCGAAGCTTTCTTT,CASSLLGQGEAFF
NA,NA,15,TRBJ2-2,TRBV6-1,TGTGCCAGCAGTGAAGACGGGCAGAACACCGGGGAGCTGTTTTTT,CASSEDGQNTGELFF
NA,TRBD1,16,TRBJ2-7,TRBV6-1,TGTGCCAGCAGTGAAGCGCAGGGACAGGGCACCTACGAGCAGTACTTC,CASSEAQGQGTYEQYF